A selection of T cell receptor beta chains follows, all from one sample in a study of post-analysis software for immune sequencing data. TCRdb reprocessed the PCR reads via MiXCR and lists one record per CDR3 protein. Among about 260,000 distinct CDR3 sequences listed, 36% were seen once. The material sequenced was blood. The receptors originated from a girl aged 10 to 17 with multiple sclerosis. CDR3s include the opening cysteine and the closing phenylalanine or tryptophan. The order of the fields is CDR3 length, J gene, V gene, D gene, clone size, CDR3 DNA, CDR3 protein. The D gene is left open where the match is weak. Some rows mark clone size as missing; the rest say once, few, many or name a class of expanded clone.

length: 16
J: TRBJ2-5
V: TRBV16
D: TRBD2
size: many
DNA: TGTGCCAGCAGCCGCCGAGCGGGGGCCTCGTCGAGGACCCAGTACTTC
CDR3: CASSRRAGASSRTQYF

length: 17
J: TRBJ2-5
V: TRBV10-3
D: NA
size: few
DNA: TGTGCCATCAGTGACTCCCGCGGGGGCCCCATGCTCAATGAGCAGTACTTC
CDR3: CAISDSRGGPMLNEQYF

length: 16
J: TRBJ1-1
V: TRBV6-2/TRBV6-3
D: NA
size: few
DNA: TGTACCAGCAGTTACTCGGTGATTGGTATGAACACTGAAGCTTTCTTT
CDR3: CTSSYSVIGMNTEAFF

length: 16
J: TRBJ1-1
V: TRBV7-2
D: TRBD1
size: NA
DNA: TGTGCCAGCAGCTTTGGGGGACAGGCATCAGGCACTGAAGCTTTCTTT
CDR3: CASSFGGQASGTEAFF

length: 13
J: TRBJ2-3
V: TRBV24-1
D: NA
size: many
DNA: TGTGCCTCCGGGGGTAGAGGCACAGATACGCAGTATTTT
CDR3: CASGGRGTDTQYF

length: 14
J: TRBJ1-2
V: TRBV5-1
D: TRBD1
size: NA
DNA: TGCGCCAGCAGCTCAGGGACAGAGAACTATGGCTACACCTTC
CDR3: CASSSGTENYGYTF

length: 11
J: TRBJ2-1
V: TRBV6-6
D: NA
size: many
DNA: TGTGCCAGCAGTTACTCGGGCGTGCAGTTCTTC
CDR3: CASSYSGVQFF

length: 14
J: TRBJ2-6
V: TRBV7-9
D: NA
size: many
DNA: TGTGCCAGCAGCTTATTACTCGGGGCCAACGTCCTGACTTTC
CDR3: CASSLLLGANVLTF

length: 13
J: TRBJ2-3
V: TRBV12-3/TRBV12-4
D: NA
size: once
DNA: TGTGCCAGCAGTTTCGCCAGGACAGATGCGCAGTATTTT
CDR3: CASSFARTDAQYF

length: 15
J: TRBJ1-1
V: TRBV18
D: TRBD1
size: NA
DNA: TGTGTCAGCTCACCACCGGACAGGGGGGATACTGAAGCTTTCTTT
CDR3: CVSSPPDRGDTEAFF

length: 21
J: TRBJ1-1
V: TRBV28
D: TRBD1
size: few
DNA: TGTGCCAGCAGTTCACTTATCCAGACAGATACCCCCACAGGGGCGAACACTGAAGCTTTCTTT
CDR3: CASSSLIQTDTPTGANTEAFF

length: 14
J: TRBJ2-7
V: TRBV20-1
D: TRBD2
size: few
DNA: TGCAGTGCTGGACTAGCGGGGGGCACCTACGAGCAGTACTTC
CDR3: CSAGLAGGTYEQYF

length: 15
J: TRBJ1-1
V: TRBV15
D: NA
size: few
DNA: TGTGCCACCAGCCTCCGCGGGCAGGGGCAGACTGAAGCTTTCTTT
CDR3: CATSLRGQGQTEAFF

length: 15
J: TRBJ2-1
V: TRBV4-2
D: NA
size: NA
DNA: TGTGCCAGCAGGCCCCACCCGGACAGTTACAATGAGCAGTTCTTC
CDR3: CASRPHPDSYNEQFF

length: 14
J: TRBJ2-1
V: TRBV7-3
D: NA
size: NA
DNA: TGTGCCAGCAGCCCTCGGCGGGGCTACAATGAGCAGTTCTTC
CDR3: CASSPRRGYNEQFF

length: 17
J: TRBJ1-6
V: TRBV4-1
D: TRBD1
size: NA
DNA: TGCGCCAGCAGTTCCACAGGGGAAGGTGGGCCAAATTCACCCCTCCACTTT
CDR3: CASSSTGEGGPNSPLHF

length: 14
J: TRBJ2-7
V: TRBV11-1
D: NA
size: NA
DNA: TGTGCCAGCAGCTTGGGCCAGGGAGAATGCGAGCAGTACTTC
CDR3: CASSLGQGECEQYF

length: 14
J: TRBJ2-4
V: TRBV6-6
D: NA
size: NA
DNA: TGTGCCAGCAGCCCGGAGTACGGCAAAAACATTCAGTACTTC
CDR3: CASSPEYGKNIQYF

length: 14
J: TRBJ2-7
V: TRBV27
D: NA
size: few
DNA: TGTGCCAGCAGTGAAAGCGGTAGCTCCTACGAGCAGTACTTC
CDR3: CASSESGSSYEQYF

length: 14
J: TRBJ2-7
V: TRBV5-1
D: NA
size: NA
DNA: TGCGCCAGCAGCTTGGTCGTCAGCTCCTACGAGCAGTACTTC
CDR3: CASSLVVSSYEQYF

length: 13
J: TRBJ2-1
V: TRBV10-3
D: NA
size: NA
DNA: TGTGCCATCAGTGATAGGACAGAGGGTGAGCAGTTCTTC
CDR3: CAISDRTEGEQFF

length: 15
J: TRBJ1-5
V: TRBV20-1
D: NA
size: many
DNA: TGCAGTGCTAGGTTAGGACCTGGCTCCAATCAGCCCCAGCATTTT
CDR3: CSARLGPGSNQPQHF

length: 13
J: TRBJ1-1
V: TRBV18
D: NA
size: few
DNA: TGTGCCAGCTCACCCCCAGGGTCCCATGAAGCTTTCTTT
CDR3: CASSPPGSHEAFF

length: 13
J: TRBJ2-1
V: TRBV7-2
D: NA
size: NA
DNA: TGTGCCAGCAGTCGTAAGTCGACAGACATGCGGTTCTTC
CDR3: CASSRKSTDMRFF

length: 14
J: TRBJ1-1
V: TRBV18
D: TRBD1
size: NA
DNA: TGTGCCAGCTCGAAAGGAAGACAGGGGGCTGAAGCTTTCTTT
CDR3: CASSKGRQGAEAFF

length: 17
J: TRBJ2-5
V: TRBV9
D: NA
size: many
DNA: TGTGCCAGCAGCGTAGAGACGGGAGATTTAGCTTTTGAGACCCAGTACTTC
CDR3: CASSVETGDLAFETQYF

length: 15
J: TRBJ1-6
V: TRBV2
D: NA
size: NA
DNA: TGTGCCAGCGGTGAAAGCAGAGTACGAAATTCACCCCTCCACTTT
CDR3: CASGESRVRNSPLHF

length: 19
J: TRBJ2-3
V: TRBV11-1
D: TRBD2
size: many
DNA: TGTGCCAGCAGCTATTCAGGTTTGGGGCTAGCGGGAGCCACAGATACGCAGTATTTT
CDR3: CASSYSGLGLAGATDTQYF

length: 18
J: TRBJ2-3
V: TRBV3-1
D: TRBD2
size: many
DNA: TGTGCCAGCAGCGGGACTAGCGGGACGGGGCCCGGCACAGATACGCAGTATTTT
CDR3: CASSGTSGTGPGTDTQYF

length: 16
J: TRBJ2-3
V: TRBV5-1
D: TRBD2
size: many
DNA: TGCGCCAGCAGCTTGGGGACTAGCGGGAATGCAGATACGCAGTATTTT
CDR3: CASSLGTSGNADTQYF

length: 15
J: TRBJ2-7
V: TRBV3-1
D: NA
size: many
DNA: TGTGCCAGCAGCCAAGATAAGCCCAAGCTCTACGAGCAGTACTTC
CDR3: CASSQDKPKLYEQYF

length: 13
J: TRBJ1-5
V: TRBV5-1
D: NA
size: NA
DNA: TGCGCCAGCAGCTTGGGGCGAAATCAGCCCCGGCATTTT
CDR3: CASSLGRNQPRHF

length: 19
J: TRBJ2-1
V: TRBV9
D: TRBD2
size: NA
DNA: TGTGCCAGCAGCGTAGGGGGGACTAGCGGGGGTCGCCCCTACAATGAGCAGTTCTTC
CDR3: CASSVGGTSGGRPYNEQFF

length: 13
J: TRBJ1-1
V: TRBV6-1
D: TRBD1
size: many
DNA: TGTGCCAGTCACCAGGGGGGAGGCACTGAAGCTTTCTTT
CDR3: CASHQGGGTEAFF

length: 11
J: TRBJ1-5
V: TRBV6-6
D: NA
size: many
DNA: TGTGCCAGCAGTCCCGGATGGGGCCAGCATTTT
CDR3: CASSPGWGQHF

length: 15
J: TRBJ2-1
V: TRBV7-9
D: TRBD2
size: many
DNA: TGTGCCAGCAGCTCCTGGTTAGCGGGAGAGGGTGAGCAGTTCTTC
CDR3: CASSSWLAGEGEQFF

length: 14
J: TRBJ1-2
V: TRBV12-3/TRBV12-4
D: NA
size: NA
DNA: TGTGCCAGCAGTTTAGCTGGGAAGGGCTATGGCTACACCTTC
CDR3: CASSLAGKGYGYTF

length: 15
J: TRBJ2-3
V: TRBV20-1
D: TRBD2
size: NA
DNA: TGCAGTAGCTATCCGCCAGCGGGAAGCACAGATACGCAGTATTTT
CDR3: CSSYPPAGSTDTQYF

length: 13
J: TRBJ1-1
V: TRBV5-1
D: NA
size: many
DNA: TGCGCCAGCAGCTTACGGGGTCACACTGAAGCTTTCTTT
CDR3: CASSLRGHTEAFF

length: 14
J: TRBJ2-4
V: TRBV5-1
D: NA
size: NA
DNA: TGCGCCAGCAGCCCCACAGGATACAAAAACATTCAGTACTTC
CDR3: CASSPTGYKNIQYF

length: 11
J: TRBJ2-5
V: TRBV20-1
D: NA
size: NA
DNA: TGCAGTGCTACAGGGGAAGAGACCCAGTACTTC
CDR3: CSATGEETQYF

length: 13
J: TRBJ1-5
V: TRBV6-5
D: NA
size: many
DNA: TGTGCCAGCAGTTACGGGGGGGGTCAGCCCCAGCATTTT
CDR3: CASSYGGGQPQHF

length: 13
J: TRBJ2-3
V: TRBV7-3
D: NA
size: many
DNA: TGTGCCAGCAGCGAGGGCCGAACAGATACGCAGTATTTT
CDR3: CASSEGRTDTQYF

length: 14
J: TRBJ1-5
V: TRBV6-5
D: NA
size: NA
DNA: TGTGCCAGCAGTCTTACAAGGGCTAGGCAGCCCCAGCATTTT
CDR3: CASSLTRARQPQHF

length: 15
J: TRBJ2-7
V: TRBV20-1
D: TRBD1
size: NA
DNA: TGCAGTGCTGGACGACAGGGGGCCAACGTCTACGAGCAGTACTTC
CDR3: CSAGRQGANVYEQYF

length: 16
J: TRBJ2-1
V: TRBV15
D: NA
size: many
DNA: TGTGCCACCAGCCAAATCGGCGGGCAGGGCTACAATGAGCAGTTCTTC
CDR3: CATSQIGGQGYNEQFF

length: 15
J: TRBJ2-7
V: TRBV6-6
D: NA
size: NA
DNA: TGTGCCAGCAGCCTCGGGTTCCTAAGCTCCTACGAGCAGTACTTC
CDR3: CASSLGFLSSYEQYF

length: 14
J: TRBJ2-4
V: TRBV28
D: NA
size: many
DNA: TGTGCCTCGACTCGTGGGGAGGGGGGAAACATTCAGTACTTC
CDR3: CASTRGEGGNIQYF